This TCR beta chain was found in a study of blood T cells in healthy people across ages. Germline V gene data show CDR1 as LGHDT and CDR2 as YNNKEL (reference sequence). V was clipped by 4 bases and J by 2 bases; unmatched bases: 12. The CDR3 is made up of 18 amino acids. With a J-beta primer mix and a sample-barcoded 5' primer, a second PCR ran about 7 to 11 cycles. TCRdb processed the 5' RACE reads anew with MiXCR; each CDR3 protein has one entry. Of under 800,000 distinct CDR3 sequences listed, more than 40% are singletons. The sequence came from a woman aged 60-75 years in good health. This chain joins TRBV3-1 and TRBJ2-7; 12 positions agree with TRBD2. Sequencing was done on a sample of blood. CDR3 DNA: TGTGCCAGCAGCCTCCAAGGACTAGCGGGGCGACCGACCTACGAGCAGTACTTC. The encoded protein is CASSLQGLAGRPTYEQYF.